The rows below give T cell receptor beta chains drawn from one sample of a study of T-cell memory formation after mild COVID-19. TCRdb re-analysed the 5' RACE reads in MiXCR, keeping a single row per CDR3 protein. The repertoire holds roughly 280,000 distinct CDR3 sequences, roughly 16% seen once, with 20% to 25% in the top ten. The specimen was PBMCs or a T cell subset sorted from them (not recorded which). These TCRs come from a man between 18 and 35 years old who had mild COVID-19 (a few samples of this study predate the infection). Cell type and time point are not known. Each CDR3 is given with its conserved first and last residue. Fields, in order: V gene, J gene, clone size, D gene, CDR3 protein, CDR3 DNA. D genes are given only for firm matches. Size is stated for part of the rows, as once, few or many counts, or as a class when the clone is expanded.

TRBV7-9	TRBJ2-5	few	.	CASSSVEGQETQYF	TGTGCCAGCAGCTCCGTAGAGGGACAAGAGACCCAGTACTTC
TRBV7-9	TRBJ1-1	few	TRBD1	CASSPDRDAFF	TGTGCCAGCAGCCCGGACAGGGACGCTTTCTTT
TRBV12-3/TRBV12-4	TRBJ1-1	few	.	CASREGVKAEAFF	TGTGCCAGCAGGGAGGGGGTGAAGGCTGAAGCTTTCTTT
TRBV7-9	TRBJ2-1	few	.	CASVPRAGKGEQFF	TGTGCCAGCGTACCAAGGGCAGGGAAGGGTGAGCAGTTCTTC
TRBV6-5	TRBJ2-1	few	.	CASRDIKRATYNEQFF	TGTGCCAGCAGGGACATTAAGCGGGCCACCTACAATGAGCAGTTCTTC
TRBV25-1	TRBJ2-7	.	.	CASTQGSEQYF	TGTGCCAGCACTCAGGGGAGCGAGCAGTACTTC
TRBV12-3/TRBV12-4	TRBJ2-5	.	TRBD1	CASSPSTGGRETQYF	TGTGCCAGCAGTCCATCGACAGGGGGGAGGGAGACCCAGTACTTC
TRBV3-1	TRBJ2-3	few	.	CASSQVAGAPDTQYF	TGTGCCAGCAGCCAAGTGGCGGGGGCACCCGATACGCAGTATTTT
TRBV9	TRBJ2-2	.	.	CASGTSQGTGELFF	TGTGCCAGCGGAACTAGCCAGGGCACCGGGGAGCTGTTTTTT
TRBV5-1	TRBJ1-1	.	.	CASSLAGEGGTFF	TGCGCCAGCAGCTTGGCCGGGGAAGGAGGTACTTTCTTT
TRBV28	TRBJ2-4	few	.	CASSLSVRRLAKNIQYF	TGTGCCAGCAGTTTATCGGTCCGACGGTTAGCCAAAAACATTCAGTACTTC
TRBV3-1	TRBJ2-1	.	TRBD1	CASSRDWTGTGEQFF	TGTGCCAGCAGCCGCGACTGGACAGGGACGGGAGAGCAGTTCTTC
TRBV29-1	TRBJ2-2	few	TRBD1	CSVEVGRGLTGELFF	TGCAGCGTTGAAGTTGGCAGGGGGTTAACCGGGGAGCTGTTTTTT
TRBV5-6	TRBJ2-6	many	.	CASSLRIGGGVDVLTF	TGTGCCAGCAGCCTGAGAATAGGGGGCGGGGTCGACGTCCTGACTTTC
TRBV27	TRBJ2-7	.	TRBD2	CASSPRGSGRSSYEQYF	TGTGCCAGCAGCCCAAGGGGTAGCGGGAGAAGCTCCTACGAGCAGTACTTC
TRBV20-1	TRBJ2-1	few	TRBD2	CSASGLAGGRNEQFF	TGCAGTGCTAGCGGACTAGCGGGGGGGCGTAATGAGCAGTTCTTC
TRBV12-5	TRBJ1-2	.	TRBD1	CASGGWDRETYGYTF	TGTGCTAGTGGTGGATGGGACAGGGAGACCTATGGCTACACCTTC
TRBV11-2	TRBJ2-3	.	.	CASSVRTSTDTQYF	TGTGCCAGCAGCGTCCGGACCAGCACAGATACGCAGTATTTT
TRBV6-2/TRBV6-3	TRBJ1-6	many	.	CASRPDMRLTLHF	TGTGCCAGCAGACCGGACATGCGTCTGACCCTCCACTTT
TRBV14	TRBJ2-2	.	.	CASSHIQDTVTGELFF	TGTGCCAGCAGCCATATCCAGGACACAGTCACCGGGGAGCTGTTTTTT
TRBV6-2/TRBV6-3	TRBJ2-2	.	.	CASSYNRDGELFF	TGTGCCAGCAGTTACAACAGGGACGGGGAGCTGTTTTTT
TRBV2	TRBJ2-4	once	.	CASSAGTLAKNIQYF	TGTGCCAGCAGTGCCGGAACGCTAGCCAAAAACATTCAGTACTTC
TRBV12-3/TRBV12-4	TRBJ2-5	.	.	CASSLGAWDRFF	TGTGCCAGCAGTTTAGGGGCCTGGGATAGGTTCTTC
TRBV29-1	TRBJ1-1	few	TRBD1	CSVGQGAGTEAFF	TGCAGCGTTGGGCAGGGGGCAGGGACTGAAGCTTTCTTT
TRBV9	TRBJ2-1	few	.	CASSVVPQENEQFF	TGTGCCAGCAGCGTGGTTCCCCAGGAAAATGAGCAGTTCTTC
TRBV28	TRBJ1-2	few	.	CATLRTGGYTF	TGTGCCACACTTCGGACGGGTGGCTACACCTTC
TRBV18	TRBJ2-2	.	TRBD2	CASSRLAGMNTGELFF	TGTGCCAGCTCACGGCTAGCGGGGATGAACACCGGGGAGCTGTTTTTT
TRBV20-1	TRBJ2-3	.	TRBD2	CSAISSGVYRSTDTQYF	TGCAGTGCTATCTCTAGCGGGGTATACCGTAGCACAGATACGCAGTATTTT
TRBV7-3	TRBJ1-1	few	.	CASSLAKGRGEFTEAFF	TGTGCCAGCAGCTTAGCAAAAGGGCGGGGGGAGTTCACTGAAGCTTTCTTT
TRBV7-9	TRBJ2-3	few	.	CASIPAASGRDTQYF	TGTGCCAGCATCCCCGCCGCCTCGGGGCGGGATACGCAGTATTTT
TRBV9	TRBJ1-1	.	.	CASSVDTDTEAFF	TGTGCCAGCAGCGTTGACACCGACACTGAAGCTTTCTTT
TRBV5-1	TRBJ2-5	.	TRBD1	CASSGTGDQETQYF	TGCGCCAGCAGCGGAACAGGGGACCAAGAGACCCAGTACTTC
TRBV7-2	TRBJ2-2	few	.	CASRPRQAANTGELFF	TGTGCCAGCAGACCCAGACAGGCAGCGAACACCGGGGAGCTGTTTTTT
TRBV7-2	TRBJ2-3	once	.	CASLTRSPGTQYF	TGTGCCAGCCTTACTAGATCCCCCGGTACGCAGTATTTT
TRBV7-2	TRBJ2-1	few	TRBD1	CASSLEGRGSREQFF	TGTGCCAGCAGCTTAGAGGGCAGGGGGTCCAGGGAGCAGTTCTTC
TRBV2	TRBJ2-2	few	.	CASEAGEAGELFF	TGTGCCAGCGAAGCAGGAGAGGCCGGGGAGCTGTTTTTT
TRBV7-2	TRBJ1-5	few	.	CASGPPPQHF	TGTGCCAGTGGGCCTCCTCCCCAGCATTTT
TRBV12-3/TRBV12-4	TRBJ2-2	.	TRBD2	CASRPGGTTGELFF	TGTGCCAGCAGACCCGGGGGGACCACCGGGGAGCTGTTTTTT
TRBV9	TRBJ1-1	.	TRBD1	CASSVDRESMNTEAFF	TGTGCCAGCAGCGTGGACAGGGAGAGTATGAACACTGAAGCTTTCTTT
TRBV6-2/TRBV6-3	TRBJ1-1	many	.	CASINNEVNTEAFF	TGTGCCAGCATAAATAATGAGGTCAACACTGAAGCTTTCTTT